The clone carrying this T cell receptor (beta chain) showed up just a few times. Pregnant or lactating patients were excluded, as were those with uncontrolled infection or other autoimmune disease. RNA transcripts were the template for amplifying TCR beta CDR3 regions. The HTBI primer set was used in a first-round RT-PCR of the TCR CDR3. TCRdb analysed the multiplex PCR reads with MiXCR anew, one entry per CDR3 protein. The table includes a few hundred thousand distinct CDR3 sequences, around 18% detected once. CDR3 length equals 19 residues. Trimming cost V 1 base and J 1 base; bases outside gene matches: 13. Germline V lookup: CDR1 SGHRS, CDR2 YFSETQ. The data are from a study of T cells in Graves' hyperthyroidism and ophthalmopathy.

The sample taken for sequencing was blood. The J gene is TRBJ2-2, the V gene TRBV5-1; 7 bases match TRBD1. The receptor was derived from a man aged 18 to 29 with Graves' ophthalmopathy. Here the CDR3 DNA reads TGCGCCAGCAGCTTGCTTCCGCCGTTTTACAGGGGGAACACCGGGGAGCTGTTTTTT. Translated: CASSLLPPFYRGNTGELFF.